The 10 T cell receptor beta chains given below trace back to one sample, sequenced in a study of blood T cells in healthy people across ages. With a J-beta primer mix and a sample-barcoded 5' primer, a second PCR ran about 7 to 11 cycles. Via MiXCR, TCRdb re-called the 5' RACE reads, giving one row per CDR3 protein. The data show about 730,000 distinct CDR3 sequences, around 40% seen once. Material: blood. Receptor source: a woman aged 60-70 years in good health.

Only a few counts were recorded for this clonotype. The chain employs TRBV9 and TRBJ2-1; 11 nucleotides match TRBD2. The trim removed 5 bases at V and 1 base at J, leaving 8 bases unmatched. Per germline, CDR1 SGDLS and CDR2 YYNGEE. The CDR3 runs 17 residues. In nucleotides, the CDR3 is TGTGCCAGCAGTGAGATCGGGACTAGCGGTTCCTACAATGAGCAGTTCTTC. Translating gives CASSEIGTSGSYNEQFF.

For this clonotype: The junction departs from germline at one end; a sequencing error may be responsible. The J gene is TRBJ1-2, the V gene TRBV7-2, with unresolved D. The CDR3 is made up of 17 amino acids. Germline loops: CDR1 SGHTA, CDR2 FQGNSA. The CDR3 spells CAGSLGRVGNYNYGYTF. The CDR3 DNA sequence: TGTGCCGGCAGCTTAGGTCGAGTGGGAAACTACAACTATGGCTACACCTTC.

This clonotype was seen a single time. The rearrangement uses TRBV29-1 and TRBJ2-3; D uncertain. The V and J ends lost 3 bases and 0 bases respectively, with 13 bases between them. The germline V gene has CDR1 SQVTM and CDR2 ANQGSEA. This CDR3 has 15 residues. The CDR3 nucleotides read TGCAGCGTTGAGCTTGGGATGGCTAGCACAGATACGCAGTATTTT. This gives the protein CSVELGMASTDTQYF.

CDR3 protein: CASSGPQGGNEQFF. The CDR3 coding sequence is TGTGCCAGCAGTGGGCCTCAAGGAGGCAATGAGCAGTTCTTC. The rearrangement links TRBV2 to TRBJ2-1; TRBD2 might be the D (5 bases). V was clipped by 4 bases and J by 6 bases, with 13 bases between them. Germline V gives CDR1 SNHLY, CDR2 FYNNEI. This CDR3 contains 14 residues. The full variable domain, in which reference TRBV2 and TRBJ2-1 provide the parts outside the CDR3, is EPEVTQTPSHQVTQMGQEVILRCVPISNHLYFYWYRQILGQKVEFLVSFYNNEISEKSEIFDDQFSVERPDGSNFTLKIRSTKLEDSAMYFCASSGPQGGNEQFFGPGTRLTVL.

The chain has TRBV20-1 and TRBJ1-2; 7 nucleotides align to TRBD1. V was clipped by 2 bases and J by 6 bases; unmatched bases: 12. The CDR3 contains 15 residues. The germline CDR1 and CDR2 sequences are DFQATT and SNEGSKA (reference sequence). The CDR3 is CSARPQNRGEDGYTF. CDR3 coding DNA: TGCAGTGCTAGACCCCAAAACAGGGGAGAGGATGGCTACACCTTC.

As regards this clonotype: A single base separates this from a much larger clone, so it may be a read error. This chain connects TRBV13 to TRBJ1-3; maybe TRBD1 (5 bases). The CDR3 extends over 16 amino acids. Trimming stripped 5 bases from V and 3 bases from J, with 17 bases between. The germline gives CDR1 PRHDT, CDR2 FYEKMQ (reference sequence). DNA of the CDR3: TGTGCCAGCAGCCCGCCCAAAGCAGGGCATGGAAACACCATATATTTT. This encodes CASSPPKAGHGNTIYF.

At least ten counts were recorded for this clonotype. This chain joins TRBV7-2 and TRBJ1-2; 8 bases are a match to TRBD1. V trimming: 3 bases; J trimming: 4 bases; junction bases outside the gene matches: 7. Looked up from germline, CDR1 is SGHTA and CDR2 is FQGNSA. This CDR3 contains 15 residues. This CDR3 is CASSFLQGVSYGYTF. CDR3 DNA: TGTGCCAGCAGCTTCCTACAGGGGGTGAGCTATGGCTACACCTTC.

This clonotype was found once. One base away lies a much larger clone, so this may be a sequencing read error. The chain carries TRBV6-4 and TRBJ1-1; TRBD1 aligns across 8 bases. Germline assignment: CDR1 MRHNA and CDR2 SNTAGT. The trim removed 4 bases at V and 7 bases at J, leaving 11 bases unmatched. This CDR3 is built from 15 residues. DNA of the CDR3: TGTGCCAGCAGTGGCGCCTCAGGGGGCGAGGGTGAAGCTTTCTTT. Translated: CASSGASGGEGEAFF.

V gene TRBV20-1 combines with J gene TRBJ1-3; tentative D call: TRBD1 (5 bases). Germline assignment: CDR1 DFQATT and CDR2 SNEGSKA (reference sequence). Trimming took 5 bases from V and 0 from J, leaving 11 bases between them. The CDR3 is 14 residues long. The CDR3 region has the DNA TGCAGTGCTTGGGGACGGTACTCTGGAAACACCATATATTTT. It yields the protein CSAWGRYSGNTIYF.

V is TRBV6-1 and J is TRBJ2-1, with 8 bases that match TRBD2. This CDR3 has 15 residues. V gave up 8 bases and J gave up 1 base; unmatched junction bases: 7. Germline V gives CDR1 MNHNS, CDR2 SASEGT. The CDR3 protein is CASDRAGVSYNEQFF. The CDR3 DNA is TGTGCCAGCGACCGAGCGGGAGTTTCCTACAATGAGCAGTTCTTC.